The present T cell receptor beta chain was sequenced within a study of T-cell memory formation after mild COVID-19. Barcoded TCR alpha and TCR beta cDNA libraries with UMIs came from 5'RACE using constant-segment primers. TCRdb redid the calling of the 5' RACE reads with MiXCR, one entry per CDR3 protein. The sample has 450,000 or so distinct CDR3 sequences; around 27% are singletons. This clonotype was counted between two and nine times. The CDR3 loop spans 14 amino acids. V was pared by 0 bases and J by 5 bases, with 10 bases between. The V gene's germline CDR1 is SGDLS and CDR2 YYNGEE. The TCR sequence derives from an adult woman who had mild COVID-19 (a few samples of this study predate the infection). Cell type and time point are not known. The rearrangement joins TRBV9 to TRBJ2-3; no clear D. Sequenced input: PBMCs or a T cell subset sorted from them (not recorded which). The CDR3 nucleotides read TGTGCCAGCAGCGTAGCTACAATGTTAGATACGCAGTATTTT. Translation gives CASSVATMLDTQYF. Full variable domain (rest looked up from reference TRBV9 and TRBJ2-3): DSGVTQTPKHLITATGQRVTLRCSPRSGDLSVYWYQQSLDQGLQFLIQYYNGEERAKGNILERFSAQQFPDLHSELNLSSLELGDSALYFCASSVATMLDTQYFGPGTRLTVL.